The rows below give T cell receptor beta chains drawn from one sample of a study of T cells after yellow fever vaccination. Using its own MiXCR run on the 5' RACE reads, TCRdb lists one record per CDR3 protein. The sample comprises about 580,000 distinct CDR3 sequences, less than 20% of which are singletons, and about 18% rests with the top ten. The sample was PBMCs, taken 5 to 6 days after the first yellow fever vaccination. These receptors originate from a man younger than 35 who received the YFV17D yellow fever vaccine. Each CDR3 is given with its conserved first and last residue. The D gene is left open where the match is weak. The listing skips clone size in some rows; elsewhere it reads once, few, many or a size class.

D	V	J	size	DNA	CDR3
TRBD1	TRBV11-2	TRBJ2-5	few	TGTGCCAGCAGCTTTCCCACAGGGGCGCGGGAGACCCAGTACTTC	CASSFPTGARETQYF
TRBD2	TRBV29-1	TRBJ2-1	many	TGCAGCGTTGTTGTAGCGGGGGGTTTTAATGAGCAGTTCTTC	CSVVVAGGFNEQFF
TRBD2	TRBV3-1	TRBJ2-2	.	TGTGCCAGCAGCCCCCAGCGGGGCGGAACGAACACCGGGGAGCTGTTTTTT	CASSPQRGGTNTGELFF
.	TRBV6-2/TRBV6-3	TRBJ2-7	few	TGTGCCAGCAGTTACTCGATACGCGAGCAGTACTTC	CASSYSIREQYF
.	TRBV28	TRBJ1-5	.	TGTGCCAGCAGTTTAGTGGGGGGCAGTAGCAATCAGCCCCAGCATTTT	CASSLVGGSSNQPQHF
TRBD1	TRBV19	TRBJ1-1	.	TGTGCCAGTAGTCCTCGGACAGGGGGGTACACTGAAGCTTTCTTT	CASSPRTGGYTEAFF
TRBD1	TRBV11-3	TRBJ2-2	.	TGTGCCAGCAGCTTAGCCAGGGGGCCTAGTGGGGAGCTGTTTTTT	CASSLARGPSGELFF
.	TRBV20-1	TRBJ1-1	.	TGCAGTGCTAGAGAGTTAAGGGTCCTGAACACTGAAGCTTTCTTT	CSARELRVLNTEAFF
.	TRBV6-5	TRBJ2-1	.	TGTGCCAGCAGTTCCGTAGGGGGGATCGGGAATGAGCAGTTCTTC	CASSSVGGIGNEQFF
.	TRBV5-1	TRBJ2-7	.	TGCGCCAGCAGCTTGGGCGTATCTGGCTACGAGCAGTACTTC	CASSLGVSGYEQYF
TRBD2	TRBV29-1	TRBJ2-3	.	TGCAGCGTCCAACGGAGCGGGGTCATGACTAGCACAGATACGCAGTATTTT	CSVQRSGVMTSTDTQYF
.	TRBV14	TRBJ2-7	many	TGTGCCAGCAGCCTGATCCCGGGACACTACGAGCAGTACTTC	CASSLIPGHYEQYF
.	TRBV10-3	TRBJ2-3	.	TGTGCCATCAGTGAGGGGGAAGGCACAGATACGCAGTATTTT	CAISEGEGTDTQYF
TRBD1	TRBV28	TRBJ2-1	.	TGTGCCAGCAGCCCGGACAATTGGACAGGGAGAAGGAATGAGCAGTTCTTC	CASSPDNWTGRRNEQFF
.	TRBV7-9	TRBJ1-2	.	TGTGCCACGCAAAACAGGGTTACCTATGACTATGGCTACACCTTC	CATQNRVTYDYGYTF
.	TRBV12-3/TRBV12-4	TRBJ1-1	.	TGTGCCAGCAGCGCCTCAGCGAACACTGAAGCTTTCTTT	CASSASANTEAFF
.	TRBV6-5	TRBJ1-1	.	TGTGCCAGCAGTTACTTGGGCCGAGGGACTGAAGCTTTCTTT	CASSYLGRGTEAFF
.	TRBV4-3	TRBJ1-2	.	TGCGCCAGCAGCCAAGGTCGTTGGGGAGGGCAACAGCCCTATGGCTACACCTTC	CASSQGRWGGQQPYGYTF
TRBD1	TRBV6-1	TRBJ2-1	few	TGTGCCAGCAGTGTAACGGGACAGGTCCACAATGAGCAGTTCTTC	CASSVTGQVHNEQFF
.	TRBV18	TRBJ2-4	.	TGTGCCAGCTCACCATTGCCGGGGAACGAAAACATTCAGTACTTC	CASSPLPGNENIQYF
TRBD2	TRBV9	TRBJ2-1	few	TGTGCCAGCAGCGTAGCGGGGGGGAACTACAATGAGCAGTTCTTC	CASSVAGGNYNEQFF
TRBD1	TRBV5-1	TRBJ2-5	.	TGCGCCAGCAGCTCGGCGGGGACAGGGAAGGAGACCCAGTACTTC	CASSSAGTGKETQYF
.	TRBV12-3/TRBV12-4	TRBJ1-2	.	TGTGCCAGCAAAGTAGGGGCTGGCTACACCTTC	CASKVGAGYTF